The clone carrying this T cell receptor beta chain was seen repeatedly, ten times or more. This sample includes further DNA sequences coding for the same CDR3. Assay used: immunoSEQ multiplex PCR; TCRdb lists only in-frame clones, some missing. The sample contains a few hundred thousand clones, 50% to 75% of which appear only once. The entry originates in a study of shared clonotypes between healthy human individuals. Germline CDR1 reads KGHSH; CDR2 reads LQKENI. The CDR3 contains 14 residues. The J segment lost 6 bases and the V segment lost 3 bases, leaving 4 bases of the junction unmatched. The material sequenced was memory CD4+ T cells sorted from blood. Subset here: CD45RA-negative fraction. This TCR came from a man aged 25-45 years in good health. This rearrangement joins TRBV18 to TRBJ1-5; 8 nucleotides match TRBD1. This CDR3 reads CASSPDRAVQPQHF. In nucleotides, the CDR3 is TGTGCCAGCTCACCGGACAGGGCCGTTCAGCCCCAGCATTTT. Supplemented by reference TRBV18 and TRBJ1-5, the full variable domain reads NAGVMQNPRHLVRRRGQEARLRCSPMKGHSHVYWYRQLPEEGLKFMVYLQKENIIDESGMPKERFSAEFPKEGPSILRIQQVVRGDSAAYFCASSPDRAVQPQHFGDGTRLSIL.